A single T cell receptor (beta chain) is shown here with its context. Germline CDR1 LNHDA, CDR2 SQIVND (reference sequence). V was pared by 4 bases and J by 4 bases, with 7 bases between. The CDR3 extends over 12 amino acids. The record originates from a study of blood T cell repertoires in COVID-19. Study overall: Acute-phase and convalescent COVID-19 samples originated in the United States, Italy and Spain. Nucleic acid was either cDNA or gDNA, and it came from T cells, B-cell-depleted T cells, or PBMCs.

In the authors' workflow: By means of reference gene primer amplification, nucleated cell counts were estimated. The protocol was immunoSEQ multiplex PCR, while the TCRdb copy is restricted to in-frame clones and leaves out a portion. That table is the source of V, J and clone size, and D and trimming were worked out from the DNA. Of fewer than 40,000 clones listed, approximately 80% are singletons. Sample: peripheral blood. The genes are TRBV19 and TRBJ1-1, with D unclear. The source of this sequence is a human donor in a cohort sampled during active COVID-19. For the CDR3, the DNA is TGTGCCAGTAGTAATGTACTCACTGAAGCTTTCTTT. As protein: CASSNVLTEAFF.